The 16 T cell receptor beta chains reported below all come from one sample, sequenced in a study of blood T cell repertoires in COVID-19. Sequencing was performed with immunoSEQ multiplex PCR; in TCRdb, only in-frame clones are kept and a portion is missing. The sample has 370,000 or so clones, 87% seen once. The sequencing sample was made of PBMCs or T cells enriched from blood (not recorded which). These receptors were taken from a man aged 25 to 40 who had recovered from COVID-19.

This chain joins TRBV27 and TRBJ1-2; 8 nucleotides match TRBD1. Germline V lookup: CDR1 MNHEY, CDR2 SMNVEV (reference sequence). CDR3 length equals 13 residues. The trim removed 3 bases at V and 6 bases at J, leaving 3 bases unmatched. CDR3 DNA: TGTGCCAGCAGTTTTTCAGGGGGCAATGGCTACACCTTC. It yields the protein CASSFSGGNGYTF.

The CDR3 spells CAWAPTGPFYGYTF. CDR3 in DNA: TGTGCCTGGGCCCCCACAGGGCCCTTTTATGGCTACACCTTC. The chain has TRBV30 and TRBJ1-2; TRBD1 might be the D (6 bases). Germline CDR1 GTSNPN, CDR2 SVGIG (reference sequence). V lost 5 bases and J 5 bases, leaving 18 bases between the germline ends. The CDR3 length is 14 residues.

CDR3 region: CASSVDLGHHEQFF. In DNA form, the CDR3 reads TGTGCCAGCAGCGTAGACTTGGGACACCATGAGCAGTTCTTC. The chain recombines TRBV9 with TRBJ2-1; possible D gene TRBD1, 6 bases. This CDR3 has 14 amino acids. Trimming left V 0 bases short and J 8 bases short, with 12 bases between. The germline gives CDR1 SGDLS, CDR2 YYNGEE.

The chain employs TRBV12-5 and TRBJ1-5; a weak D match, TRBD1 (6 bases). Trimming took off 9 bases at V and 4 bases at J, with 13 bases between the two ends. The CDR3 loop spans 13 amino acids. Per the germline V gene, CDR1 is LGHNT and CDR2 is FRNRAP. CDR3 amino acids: CASSPGVNQPQHF. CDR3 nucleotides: TGTGCTAGCAGTCCAGGGGTTAATCAGCCCCAGCATTTT.

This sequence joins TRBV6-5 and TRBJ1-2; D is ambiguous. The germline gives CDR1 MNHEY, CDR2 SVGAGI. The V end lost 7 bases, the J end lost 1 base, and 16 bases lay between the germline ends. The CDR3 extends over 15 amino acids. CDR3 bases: TGTGCCAGCACAAAGATGGCGGGGTTTAACTATGGCTACACCTTC. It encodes CASTKMAGFNYGYTF.

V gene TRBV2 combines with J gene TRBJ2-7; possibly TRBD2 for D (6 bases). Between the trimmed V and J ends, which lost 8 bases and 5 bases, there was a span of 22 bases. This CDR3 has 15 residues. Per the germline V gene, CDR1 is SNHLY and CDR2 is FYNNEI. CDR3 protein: CASPRGGNIGDEQYF. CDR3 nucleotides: TGTGCCAGCCCTCGAGGCGGGAATATCGGCGACGAGCAGTACTTC.

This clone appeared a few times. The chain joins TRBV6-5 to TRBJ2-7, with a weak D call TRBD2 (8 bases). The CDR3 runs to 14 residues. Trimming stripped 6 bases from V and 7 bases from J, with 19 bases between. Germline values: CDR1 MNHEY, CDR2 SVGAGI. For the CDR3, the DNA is TGTGCCAGCAGACGGGACAGCGGGAGTTGGGAGCAGTACTTC. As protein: CASRRDSGSWEQYF.

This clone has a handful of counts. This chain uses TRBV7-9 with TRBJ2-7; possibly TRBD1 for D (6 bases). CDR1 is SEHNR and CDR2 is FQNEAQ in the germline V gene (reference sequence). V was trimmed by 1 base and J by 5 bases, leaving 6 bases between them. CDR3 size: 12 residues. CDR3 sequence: CASSLEGDEQYF. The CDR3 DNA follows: TGTGCCAGCAGCTTAGAGGGGGACGAGCAGTACTTC.

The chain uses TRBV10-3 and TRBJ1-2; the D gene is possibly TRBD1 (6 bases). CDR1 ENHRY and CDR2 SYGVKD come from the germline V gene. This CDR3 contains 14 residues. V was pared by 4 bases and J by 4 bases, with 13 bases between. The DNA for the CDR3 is TGTGCCATCAGTGCGTACGGGACATCCTATGGCTACACCTTC. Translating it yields CAISAYGTSYGYTF.

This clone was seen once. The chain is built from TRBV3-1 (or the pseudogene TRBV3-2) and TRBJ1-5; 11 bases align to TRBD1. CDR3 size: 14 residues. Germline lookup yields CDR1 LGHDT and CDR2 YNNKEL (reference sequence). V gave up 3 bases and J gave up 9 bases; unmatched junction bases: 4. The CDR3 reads CASSQGQGERPQHF. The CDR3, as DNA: TGTGCCAGCAGCCAGGGACAGGGGGAGCGGCCCCAGCATTTT.

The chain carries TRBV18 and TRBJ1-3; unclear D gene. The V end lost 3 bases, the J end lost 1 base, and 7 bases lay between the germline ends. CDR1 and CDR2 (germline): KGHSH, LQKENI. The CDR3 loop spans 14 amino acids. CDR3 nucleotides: TGTGCCAGCTCACCCTCCTTATCTGGAAACACCATATATTTT. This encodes CASSPSLSGNTIYF. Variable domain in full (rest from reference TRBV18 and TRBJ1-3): NAGVMQNPRHLVRRRGQEARLRCSPMKGHSHVYWYRQLPEEGLKFMVYLQKENIIDESGMPKERFSAEFPKEGPSILRIQQVVRGDSAAYFCASSPSLSGNTIYFGEGSWLTVV.

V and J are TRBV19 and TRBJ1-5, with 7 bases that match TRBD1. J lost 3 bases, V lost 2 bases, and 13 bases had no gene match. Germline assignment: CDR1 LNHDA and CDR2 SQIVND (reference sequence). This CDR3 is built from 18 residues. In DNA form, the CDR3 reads TGTGCCAGTAGTATACTACAGGGGCTCGGTGGGAACAATCAGCCCCAGCATTTT. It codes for CASSILQGLGGNNQPQHF.

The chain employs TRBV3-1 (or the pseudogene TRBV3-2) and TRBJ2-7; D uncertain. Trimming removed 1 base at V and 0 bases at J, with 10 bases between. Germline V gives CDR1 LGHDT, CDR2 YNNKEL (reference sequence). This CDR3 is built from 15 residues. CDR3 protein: CASSQGASVSYEQYF. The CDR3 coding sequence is TGTGCCAGCAGCCAAGGTGCAAGCGTCTCCTACGAGCAGTACTTC.

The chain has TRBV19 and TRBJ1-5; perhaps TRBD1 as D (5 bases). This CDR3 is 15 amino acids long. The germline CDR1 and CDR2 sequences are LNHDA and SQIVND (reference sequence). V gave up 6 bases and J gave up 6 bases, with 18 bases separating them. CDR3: CASSLLQVLGQPQHF. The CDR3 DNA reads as TGTGCCAGTAGCCTCTTACAGGTTCTCGGTCAGCCCCAGCATTTT.

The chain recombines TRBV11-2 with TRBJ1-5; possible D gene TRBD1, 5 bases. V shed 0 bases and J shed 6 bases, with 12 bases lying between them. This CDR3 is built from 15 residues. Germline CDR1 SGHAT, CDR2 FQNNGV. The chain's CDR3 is CASSLDQGAGQPQHF. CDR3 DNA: TGTGCCAGCAGCTTAGATCAAGGGGCCGGTCAGCCCCAGCATTTT.

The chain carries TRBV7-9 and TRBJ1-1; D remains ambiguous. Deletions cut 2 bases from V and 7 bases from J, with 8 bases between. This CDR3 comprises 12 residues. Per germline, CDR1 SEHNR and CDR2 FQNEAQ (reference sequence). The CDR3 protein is CASSLNPGEAFF. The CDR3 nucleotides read TGTGCCAGCAGCTTAAATCCAGGTGAAGCTTTCTTT.